This T cell receptor (beta chain) was profiled in a study of shared clonotypes between healthy human individuals. Comment on this clone: Antigen unknown.

Findings of the study overall: Naive subsets tended to show greater estimated richness than memory subsets.

V was shortened by 1 base and J by 1 base, with 17 bases between the two germline ends. This CDR3 has 17 amino acids. Germline values: CDR1 SGHRS, CDR2 YFSETQ. The healthy adult donors were HIV-negative and reported no recent acute infections or vaccinations. Per sorted-subset replicate PCR, input was approximately 0.2 ug DNA, representing 30,000 or so T cell genomes. The table came from immunoSEQ multiplex PCR; TCRdb's copy has only in-frame clones and leaves some out. The repertoire holds approximately 940,000 clones, with roughly 72% as singletons. This TCR was sampled from a man aged 18 to 29 in good health. The chain employs TRBV5-1 and TRBJ1-1; TRBD1 is a possible D gene (6 bases). Sequencing input: memory CD4+ T cells sorted from blood. Indicated subset: CD45RA-negative fraction. As DNA, the CDR3 is TGCGCCAGCAGCTTGAGGGGGTTAACAGGGAGGAACACTGAAGCTTTCTTT. This translates into CASSLRGLTGRNTEAFF.